This T cell receptor beta chain was obtained from a study of human T cells and chemical hapten exposure. Study information: The scalp of each patient received a weekly diphenylcyclopropenone dose for the full approximately 26-week study. Patch tests containing 0.01% DPC, applied to the upper back, were read at 6 days. Study-wide findings and caveats: As the donors had alopecia, their immune response may differ from healthy people's.

As concerns this clonotype: What it binds is unknown.

Between the trimmed V and J ends, which lost 3 bases and 1 base, there was a span of 13 bases. Looked up from germline, CDR1 is SGHDT and CDR2 is YYEEEE. The CDR3 has 16 amino acids. Time point meaning: patch test 3, about 24 weeks after DPC sensitization. The sample's treatment: therapeutic diphenylcyclopropenone sensitization with weekly scalp DPC. In TCRdb, the RACE reads were re-called with MiXCR into one record per CDR3 protein. The sample comprises approximately 97,000 distinct CDR3 sequences, 25% to 35% of which are singletons, and about 9.4% rests with the top ten. V and J are TRBV5-6 and TRBJ2-2, with D unclear. Sequenced material: whole blood, taken in connection with sensitization to the hapten diphenylcyclopropenone (DPC). The source of this sequence is a man aged 40-55 years with alopecia areata. Some clones in this sample may be carry-over from other donors' samples. The CDR3 here is CASSSRILRNTGELFF. CDR3 in DNA: TGTGCCAGCAGCTCCCGGATCCTGAGGAACACCGGGGAGCTGTTTTTT.